Described below is a single T cell receptor (beta chain) sequence and its context. Its antigen is not identified. The sample comes from a study of shared clonotypes between healthy human individuals. Unmatched junction bases numbered 2, after V lost 4 bases and J lost 4 bases. CDR3 size: 15 residues. Germline V gene sequence: CDR1 SGHTA, CDR2 FQGTGA. Those who donated, Caucasian adults without exception, all lived in Nashville, Tennessee. Naive CD45RA+ and memory CD45RA-negative subsets were split from CD4+ cells. Study-wide results and caveats: Naive subsets usually exceeded memory subsets in estimated richness.

The table came from immunoSEQ multiplex PCR; TCRdb's copy has only in-frame clones and leaves some out. The table lists over 2 million clones, over 85% of them singletons. The receptor was derived from a man between 18 and 35 years old in good health. V gene TRBV7-3 combines with J gene TRBJ1-6; 9 bases line up with TRBD1. The specimen was naive CD4+ T cells sorted from blood. Regarding subset: CD45RA+ positively selected. The CDR3 DNA sequence: TGTGCCAGCAGCTCGGGACAGGGATATAATTCACCCCTCCACTTT. Its protein is CASSSGQGYNSPLHF.